The clone carrying this T cell receptor beta chain showed up just once. V was clipped by 8 bases and J by 6 bases, with 14 bases between them. The CDR3 is 12 residues long. Germline CDR1 MDHEN, CDR2 SYDVKM. The data were produced by immunoSEQ multiplex PCR, yet TCRdb's version contains in-frame clones alone and is incomplete. The data hold approximately 32,000 clones, with about four fifths observed a single time. Time point denoted: pretreatment peripheral blood. This sample was taken from a study of PD-L1 blockade in urothelial cancer. Sequencing was performed on PBMCs, taken around atezolizumab (anti-PD-L1) treatment. The clonotype was recovered from a man aged 55 to 70 with urothelial cancer. This chain joins TRBV28 and TRBJ2-7; possibly TRBD1 for D (5 bases). This CDR3 is CASGSPQGEQYF. The CDR3 DNA is TGTGCCAGCGGATCGCCGCAGGGCGAGCAGTACTTC. The complete variable domain, with remaining parts taken from reference TRBV28 and TRBJ2-7, reads DVKVTQSSRYLVKRTGEKVFLECVQDMDHENMFWYRQDPGLGLRLIYFSYDVKMKEKGDIPEGYSVSREKKERFSLILESASTNQTSMYLCASGSPQGEQYFGPGTRLTVT.